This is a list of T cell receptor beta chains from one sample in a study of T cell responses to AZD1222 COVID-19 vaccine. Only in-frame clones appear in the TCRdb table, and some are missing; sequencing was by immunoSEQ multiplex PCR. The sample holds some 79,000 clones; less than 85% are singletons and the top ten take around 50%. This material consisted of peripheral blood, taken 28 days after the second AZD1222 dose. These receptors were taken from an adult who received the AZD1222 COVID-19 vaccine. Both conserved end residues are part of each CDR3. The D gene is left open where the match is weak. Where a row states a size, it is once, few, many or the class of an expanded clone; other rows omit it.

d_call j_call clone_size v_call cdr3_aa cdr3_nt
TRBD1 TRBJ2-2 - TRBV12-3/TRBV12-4 CASSRQGTGELFF TGTGCCAGCAGTAGACAGGGAACCGGGGAGCTGTTTTTT
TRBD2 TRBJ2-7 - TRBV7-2 CASSPRTSGRWGSYEQYF TGTGCCAGCAGCCCAAGGACTAGCGGGAGGTGGGGCTCCTACGAGCAGTACTTC
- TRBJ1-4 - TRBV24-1 CATSDSRGTNEKLFF TGTGCCACCAGTGATTCGCGGGGTACAAATGAAAAACTGTTTTTT
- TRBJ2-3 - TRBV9 CASSQDSLDTQYF TGTGCCAGCAGCCAAGATTCCTTAGATACGCAGTATTTT
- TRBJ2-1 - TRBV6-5 CASRDHVNEQFF TGTGCCAGCAGAGACCACGTTAATGAGCAGTTCTTC
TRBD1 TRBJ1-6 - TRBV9 CASSPQGAAYNSPLHF TGTGCCAGCAGCCCACAGGGGGCCGCTTATAATTCACCCCTCCACTTT
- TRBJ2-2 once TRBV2 CASSEGRDTGELFF TGTGCCAGCAGCGAGGGGCGGGACACCGGGGAGCTGTTTTTT
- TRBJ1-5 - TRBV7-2 CASSLAANSNQPQHF TGTGCCAGCAGCTTAGCGGCCAATAGCAATCAGCCCCAGCATTTT
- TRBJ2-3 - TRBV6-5 CASLGIAGDTQYF TGTGCCAGCTTGGGGATAGCAGGAGATACGCAGTATTTT
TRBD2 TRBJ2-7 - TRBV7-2 CASSPGLAGVYEQYF TGTGCCAGCAGCCCAGGACTAGCGGGAGTGTATGAGCAGTACTTC
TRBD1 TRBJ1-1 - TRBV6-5 CASTQTGSDTEAFF TGTGCCAGCACCCAGACAGGGTCGGACACTGAAGCTTTCTTT
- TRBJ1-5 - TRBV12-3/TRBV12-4 CASSLPPNQPQHF TGTGCCAGCAGTTTACCCCCAAATCAGCCCCAGCATTTT
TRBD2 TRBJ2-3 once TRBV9 CASSVLAGGAPDTQYF TGTGCCAGCAGCGTTCTAGCGGGAGGCGCACCAGATACGCAGTATTTT
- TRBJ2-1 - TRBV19 CASSSLAAHSYNEQFF TGTGCCAGTAGTTCCTTAGCGGCGCACTCCTACAATGAGCAGTTCTTC
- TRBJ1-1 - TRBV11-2 CASSLDIRGGTEAFF TGTGCCAGCAGCTTAGACATTCGGGGCGGCACTGAAGCTTTCTTT
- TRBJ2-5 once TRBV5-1 CASSLKVQETQYF TGCGCCAGCAGCTTGAAAGTTCAAGAGACCCAGTACTTC
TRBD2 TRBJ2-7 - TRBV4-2 CASSQALAGYEQYF TGTGCCAGCAGCCAAGCACTAGCGGGGTACGAGCAGTACTTC